This T cell receptor beta chain is drawn from a study of Tregs in tolerant kidney transplant recipients. A remark on this clone: The antigen remains unidentified.

V lost 4 bases and J lost 2, with 8 bases in between. The CDR3 consists of 12 residues. Germline CDR1 is SQVTM and CDR2 is ANQGSEA. General observations from the study: Biological reproducibility was not directly addressed, but technical replication error appeared minimal.

The repertoire was sequenced with immunoSEQ multiplex PCR; TCRdb's copy has only in-frame clones and lacks some. The table includes about 110,000 clones, roughly 89% detected once. This sample comprised CD4+ T cells from blood, obtained before the transplant. The receptor was isolated from a human donor who received a combined kidney and bone marrow transplant. The chain carries TRBV29-1 and TRBJ2-5; maybe TRBD2 (6 bases). CDR3 DNA: TGCAGCGTTGGGGGGAGGCAAGAGACCCAGTACTTC. This encodes CSVGGRQETQYF.